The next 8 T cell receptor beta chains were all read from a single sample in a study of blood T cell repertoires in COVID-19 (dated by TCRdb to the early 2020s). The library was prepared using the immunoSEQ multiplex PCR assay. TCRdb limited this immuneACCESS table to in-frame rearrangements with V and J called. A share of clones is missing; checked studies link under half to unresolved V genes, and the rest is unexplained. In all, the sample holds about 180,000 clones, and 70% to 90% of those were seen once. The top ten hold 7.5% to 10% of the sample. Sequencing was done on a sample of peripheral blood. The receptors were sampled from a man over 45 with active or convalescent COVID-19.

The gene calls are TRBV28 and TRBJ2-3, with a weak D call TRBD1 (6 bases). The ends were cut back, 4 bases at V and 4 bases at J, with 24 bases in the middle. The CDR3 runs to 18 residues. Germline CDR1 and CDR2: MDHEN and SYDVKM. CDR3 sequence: CASSSLTPGTPTADTQYF. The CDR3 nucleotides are TGTGCCAGCAGTTCCCTTACCCCCGGGACACCGACGGCAGATACGCAGTATTTT. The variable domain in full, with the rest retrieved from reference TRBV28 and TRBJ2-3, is DVKVTQSSRYLVKRTGEKVFLECVQDMDHENMFWYRQDPGLGLRLIYFSYDVKMKEKGDIPEGYSVSREKKERFSLILESASTNQTSMYLCASSSLTPGTPTADTQYFGPGTRLTVL.

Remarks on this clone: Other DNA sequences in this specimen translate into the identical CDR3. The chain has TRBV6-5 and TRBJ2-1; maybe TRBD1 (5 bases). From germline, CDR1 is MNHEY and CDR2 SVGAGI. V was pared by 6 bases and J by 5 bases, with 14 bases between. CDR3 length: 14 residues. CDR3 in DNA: TGTGCCAGCAGGCGGCAGGGTGCCGACAATGAGCAGTTCTTC. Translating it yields CASRRQGADNEQFF.

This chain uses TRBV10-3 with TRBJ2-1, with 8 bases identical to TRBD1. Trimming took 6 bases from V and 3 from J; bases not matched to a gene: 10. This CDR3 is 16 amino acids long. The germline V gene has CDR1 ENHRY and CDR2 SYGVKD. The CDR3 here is CAIRDDRGSYYNEQFF. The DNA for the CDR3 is TGTGCCATCAGGGATGACAGGGGCTCTTACTACAATGAGCAGTTCTTC.

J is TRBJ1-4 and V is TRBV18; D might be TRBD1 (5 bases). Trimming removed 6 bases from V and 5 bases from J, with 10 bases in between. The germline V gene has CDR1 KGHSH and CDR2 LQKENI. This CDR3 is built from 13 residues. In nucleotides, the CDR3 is TGTGCCAGCTCCCAGCGGGGGAATGAAAAACTGTTTTTT. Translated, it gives CASSQRGNEKLFF.

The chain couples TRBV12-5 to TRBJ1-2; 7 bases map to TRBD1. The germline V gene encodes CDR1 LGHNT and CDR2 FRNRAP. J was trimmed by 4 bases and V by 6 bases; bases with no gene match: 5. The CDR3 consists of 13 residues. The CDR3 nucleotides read TGTGCTAGTGGCCTGACAGGGCTCTATGGCTACACCTTC. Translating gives CASGLTGLYGYTF.

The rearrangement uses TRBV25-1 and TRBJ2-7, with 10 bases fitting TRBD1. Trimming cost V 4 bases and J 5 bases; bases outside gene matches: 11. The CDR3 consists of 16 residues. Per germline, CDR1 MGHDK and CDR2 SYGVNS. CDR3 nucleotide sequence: TGTGCCAGCAGTGGCCCCGACCGGGACAGGGGCAACGAGCAGTACTTC. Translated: CASSGPDRDRGNEQYF.

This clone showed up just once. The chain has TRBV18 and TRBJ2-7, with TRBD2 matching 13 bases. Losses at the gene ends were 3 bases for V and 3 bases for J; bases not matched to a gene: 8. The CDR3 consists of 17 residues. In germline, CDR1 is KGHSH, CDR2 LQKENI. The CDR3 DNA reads TGTGCCAGCTCACCTGCGGGACTAGCGGGGTACAACTACGAGCAGTACTTC. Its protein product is CASSPAGLAGYNYEQYF.

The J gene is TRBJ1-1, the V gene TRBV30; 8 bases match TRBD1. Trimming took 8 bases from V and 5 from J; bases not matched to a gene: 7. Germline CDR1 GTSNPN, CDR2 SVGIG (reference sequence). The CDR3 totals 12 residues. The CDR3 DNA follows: TGTGCCGGTGACAGGGGTGGAACTGAAGCTTTCTTT. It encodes CAGDRGGTEAFF.